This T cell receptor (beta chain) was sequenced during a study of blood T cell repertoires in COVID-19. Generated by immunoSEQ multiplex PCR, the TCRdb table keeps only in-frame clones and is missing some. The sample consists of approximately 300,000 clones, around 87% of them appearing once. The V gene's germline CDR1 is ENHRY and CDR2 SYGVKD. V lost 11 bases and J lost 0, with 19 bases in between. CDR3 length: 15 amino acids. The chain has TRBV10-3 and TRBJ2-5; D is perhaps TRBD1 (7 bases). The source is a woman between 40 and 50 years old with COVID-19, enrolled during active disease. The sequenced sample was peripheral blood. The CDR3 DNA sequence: TGTGCCGTGAGACTAGGACAGGCCAACCAAGAGACCCAGTACTTC. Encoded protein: CAVRLGQANQETQYF.